The 22 T cell receptor beta chains presented below share a single source sample, sequenced in a study of tumor-infiltrating lymphocytes in oesophageal squamous cell carcinoma. TCRdb processed the PCR reads anew with MiXCR; each CDR3 protein has one entry. The sample carries just over 15,000 distinct CDR3 sequences, approximately 50% recorded once. The sequenced sample consisted of esophageal tumor tissue. Receptors were obtained from a male donor with esophageal squamous cell carcinoma.

This clonotype appeared a few times. This chain uses TRBV7-2 with TRBJ2-2; D call uncertain. Trimming took off 4 bases at V and 1 base at J, with 13 bases between the two ends. There are 16 residues in the CDR3. Germline CDR1 is SGHTA and CDR2 is FQGNSA. The CDR3 DNA sequence: TGTGCCAGCAGCTCTTACGACTTCTTGAACACCGGGGAGCTGTTTTTT. This translates into CASSSYDFLNTGELFF.

This clonotype was counted a few times. The chain is built from TRBV5-1 and TRBJ1-5; D is perhaps TRBD1 (6 bases). Between the trimmed V and J ends, which lost 0 bases and 7 bases, there was a span of 11 bases. The CDR3 has 14 residues. Germline CDR1 and CDR2: SGHRS and YFSETQ. As DNA, the CDR3 is TGCGCCAGCAGCTTGGAGGGGGGATTGCAGCCCCAGCATTTT. It translates to CASSLEGGLQPQHF.

This clonotype appeared many times. The rearrangement links TRBV5-1 to TRBJ2-5; TRBD1 agrees at 8 bases. CDR3 size: 13 residues. V dropped 1 base and J dropped 9; count of bases not matched to a gene: 5. Looked up from germline, CDR1 is SGHRS and CDR2 is YFSETQ. Here the CDR3 DNA reads TGCGCCAGCAGCTTGACCTTGGACAGGGCCCAGTACTTC. Its protein product is CASSLTLDRAQYF. Drawing the rest from reference TRBV5-1 and TRBJ2-5, the complete variable domain is KAGVTQTPRYLIKTRGQQVTLSCSPISGHRSVSWYQQTPGQGLQFLFEYFSETQRNKGNFPGRFSGRQFSNSRSEMNVSTLELGDSALYLCASSLTLDRAQYFGPGTRLLVL.

This clonotype was detected many times. The chain links TRBV18 to TRBJ2-3, with 10 bases lining up with TRBD1. Germline V gene lookup returns CDR1 KGHSH and CDR2 LQKENI. There are 16 residues in the CDR3. V lost 2 bases and J lost 1; bases outside the gene matches: 3. CDR3 nucleotide sequence: TGTGCCAGCTCACCAACCGGGACAGGGGGCACAGATACGCAGTATTTT. Protein sequence: CASSPTGTGGTDTQYF.

This clonotype is categorized as medium-sized (0.01 to 0.1%). The CDR3 nucleotides read TGTGCCAGCAGCGCCTCAGATACGCAGTATTTT. This encodes CASSASDTQYF. The rearrangement links TRBV7-8 to TRBJ2-3; D not certain. The CDR3 is 11 residues long. Germline values: CDR1 SGHVS, CDR2 FQNEAQ. Trimming left V 5 bases short and J 4 bases short, with 4 bases between.

This clonotype was seen repeatedly, ten times or more. This chain joins TRBV5-5 and TRBJ2-3; D not certain. Per germline, CDR1 SGHKS and CDR2 YYEKEE (reference sequence). This CDR3 spans 12 amino acids. Trimming cost V 0 bases and J 2 bases, with 1 base left between them. CDR3 DNA sequence: TGTGCCAGCAGCTTGGCCACAGATACGCAGTATTTT. Its translation: CASSLATDTQYF.

This clonotype is termed medium-sized (0.01 to 0.1%). This chain links TRBV7-6 with TRBJ2-2; TRBD2 matches at 9 bases. Germline assignment: CDR1 SGHVS and CDR2 FNYEAQ. The CDR3 sequence is 15 residues long. V lost 5 bases and J lost 4; bases outside the gene matches: 5. Here the CDR3 reads CASSASGMITGELFF. CDR3 in DNA: TGTGCCAGCAGCGCTAGCGGGATGATCACCGGGGAGCTGTTTTTT.

This clonotype showed up just a few times. The chain has TRBV6-9 and TRBJ2-2; unclear D gene. CDR1 is MNHGY, CDR2 SVAAGI, per germline. V lost 3 bases and J 6 bases, leaving 8 bases between the germline ends. The CDR3 contains 13 residues. The CDR3 region is CASSYGEPGELFF. CDR3 sequence (DNA): TGTGCCAGCAGTTACGGAGAGCCCGGGGAGCTGTTTTTT.

This clonotype was found many times. J is TRBJ1-2 and V is TRBV24-1; weak D call: TRBD1 (6 bases). Germline V gene data show CDR1 as KGHDR and CDR2 as SFDVKD. The V and J ends lost 4 bases and 8 bases respectively, with 16 bases between them. The CDR3 runs 14 residues. CDR3 sequence: CATSDRVDSEGYTF. The CDR3 bases are TGTGCCACCAGTGACCGGGTGGACAGTGAGGGCTACACCTTC.

This clonotype was seen ten or more times. This chain links TRBV6-1 with TRBJ1-1; D remains ambiguous. This CDR3 is built from 12 residues. Germline values: CDR1 MNHNS, CDR2 SASEGT. Here the CDR3 DNA reads TGTGCTACCCCCCTAGGGAACACTGAAGCTTTCTTT. Translated, it gives CATPLGNTEAFF.

This rearrangement joins TRBV6-6 to TRBJ2-1; D may match TRBD1 or TRBD2 (5 bases each). The V gene lost 5 bases and the J gene lost 9 bases, with 14 bases spanning the gap. The CDR3 is made up of 13 amino acids. Germline V gene sequence: CDR1 MNHNY, CDR2 SVGAGI (reference sequence). CDR3 in amino acids: CASSTGTGGEQFF. The CDR3 region has the DNA TGTGCCAGCAGTACTGGGACCGGCGGTGAGCAGTTCTTC.

In this sample, this clonotype turned up many times. The chain employs TRBV7-9 and TRBJ1-2; 10 bases align to TRBD1. CDR3 length equals 13 residues. The junction had 2 bases not matched to a gene; V was cut back by 8 bases and J by 2 bases. Germline CDR1 is SEHNR and CDR2 is FQNEAQ (reference sequence). For the CDR3, the DNA is TGTGCCAGCGGACAGGGGGGAAACTATGGCTACACCTTC. The encoded protein is CASGQGGNYGYTF.

The CDR3 loop is CASKEQQNTGELFF. CDR3 nucleotide sequence: TGTGCCAGCAAGGAACAACAGAACACCGGGGAGCTGTTTTTT. This sequence joins TRBV12-3 or TRBV12-4 and TRBJ1-1; D is unclear. The last part of the DNA fits TRBJ2-2 better; the J call may be wrong. The CDR3 is 14 residues long.

The chain uses TRBV7-2 and TRBJ2-3; 10 bases are a match to TRBD1. The better agreement between TRBJ2-7 and the DNA end casts doubt on the J call. Germline CDR1 and CDR2: SGHTA and FQGNSA. The CDR3 is 15 residues long. The CDR3 protein is CASSLGTGAFYEQYF. Written as DNA, the CDR3 is TGTGCCAGCAGCCTTGGGACAGGGGCGTTCTACGAGCAGTACTTC.

The chain is built from TRBV12-3 or TRBV12-4 and TRBJ2-5, with 12 bases matching TRBD2. Losses at the gene ends were 7 bases for V and 4 bases for J; bases not matched to a gene: 7. The CDR3 contains 15 residues. DNA for the CDR3: TGTGCCAGCACCCGGCTAGCGGGAGGGGGAGAGACCCAGTACTTC. It specifies CASTRLAGGGETQYF.

This clonotype was seen at least ten times. The rearrangement joins TRBV19 to TRBJ2-3; D not resolved. Germline V lookup: CDR1 LNHDA, CDR2 SQIVND (reference sequence). The CDR3 spans 14 residues. With 5 bases removed from V and 1 base from J, the gap between germline ends came to 10 bases. CDR3 protein: CASSLNPGTDTQYF. The DNA of the CDR3 is TGTGCCAGTAGTCTTAATCCTGGCACAGATACGCAGTATTTT.

This sequence joins TRBV6-4 and TRBJ2-3; TRBD2 agrees at 7 bases. The CDR3 runs to 15 residues. Germline lookup yields CDR1 MRHNA and CDR2 SNTAGT. J was trimmed by 4 bases and V by 6 bases; bases with no gene match: 10. CDR3 in amino acids: CASSPTGGSPDTQYF. The CDR3 DNA is TGTGCCAGCAGCCCGACTGGCGGGAGCCCAGATACGCAGTATTTT.

The gene calls are TRBV10-1 and TRBJ2-7, with a weak D call TRBD2 (5 bases). This CDR3 has 12 residues. V shed 5 bases and J shed 12 bases, with 17 bases lying between them. Germline CDR1 WNHNN, CDR2 SYGVQD (reference sequence). The CDR3: CASSRENTEAYF. The CDR3 coding sequence is TGCGCCAGCAGTCGGGAAAACACTGAAGCGTACTTC.

The CDR3 loop is CASSPTSTQETQYF. CDR3 DNA sequence: TGTGCCAGCAGCCCGACTAGCACCCAAGAGACCCAGTACTTC. This chain joins TRBV7-2 and TRBJ2-5; TRBD2 matches 7 bases. This CDR3 spans 14 amino acids. The V and J ends lost 5 bases and 1 base, in that order; junction bases with no gene match: 4. Germline V gene sequence: CDR1 SGHTA, CDR2 FQGNSA.

By share, this clonotype ranks as medium-sized. This chain uses TRBV6-6 with TRBJ1-1; 7 bases agree with TRBD1. This CDR3 has 14 residues. With 2 bases clipped from V and 4 bases from J, the junction kept 4 bases outside the gene matches. The germline V gene has CDR1 MNHNY and CDR2 SVGAGI (reference sequence). The CDR3 protein is CASSYRDSPTEAFF. The CDR3 nucleotides are TGTGCCAGCAGTTACCGGGACAGTCCCACTGAAGCTTTCTTT.

This clonotype was seen ten or more times. The rearrangement links TRBV7-9 to TRBJ2-5; weak D call: TRBD1 (5 bases). The J call may be in error: the DNA end matches TRBJ2-1 better. CDR3 length equals 15 residues. The germline CDR1 and CDR2 sequences are SEHNR and FQNEAQ (reference sequence). The CDR3 reads CASSLGPAAYNEQFF. The DNA of the CDR3 is TGTGCCAGCAGCTTGGGGCCTGCGGCCTACAATGAGCAGTTCTTC.

The V call is TRBV10-3, the J call TRBJ2-3, with 8 positions matching TRBD1. The J call may be wrong; the DNA end is better matched by TRBJ2-1. Germline V gene sequence: CDR1 ENHRY, CDR2 SYGVKD. The CDR3 runs 12 residues. The CDR3 spells CAISEGQGIQFF. The CDR3 DNA reads TGTGCCATCAGTGAGGGACAGGGCATACAGTTCTTC.